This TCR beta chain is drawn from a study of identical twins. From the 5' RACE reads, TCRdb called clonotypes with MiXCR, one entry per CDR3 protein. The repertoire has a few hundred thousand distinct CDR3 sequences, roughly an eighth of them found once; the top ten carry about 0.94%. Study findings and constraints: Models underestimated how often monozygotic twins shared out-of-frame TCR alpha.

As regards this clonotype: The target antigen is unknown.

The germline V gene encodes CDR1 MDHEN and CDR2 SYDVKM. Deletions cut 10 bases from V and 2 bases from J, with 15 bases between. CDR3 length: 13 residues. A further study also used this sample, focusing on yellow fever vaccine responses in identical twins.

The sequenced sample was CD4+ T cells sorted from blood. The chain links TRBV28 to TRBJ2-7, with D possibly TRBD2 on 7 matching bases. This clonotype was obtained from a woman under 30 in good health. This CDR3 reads CATYGGGTYEQYF. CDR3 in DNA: TGTGCCACCTATGGGGGGGGCACCTACGAGCAGTACTTC.